Below are 26 T cell receptor beta chains sequenced from a single sample in a study of T cells after yellow fever vaccination. MiXCR, run by TCRdb on the 5' RACE reads, gives a single entry per CDR3 protein. The data hold about 500,000 distinct CDR3 sequences, with about a sixth observed a single time. The material sequenced was PBMCs, taken 5 days after the first yellow fever vaccination. These receptors were obtained from a man in his late teens or twenties who received the YFV17D yellow fever vaccine.

CDR3 in amino acids: CASSYPLAGASPPSTDTQYF. CDR3 in DNA: TGTGCCAGCAGTTACCCACTAGCGGGGGCCTCTCCACCGTCCACAGATACGCAGTATTTT. This rearrangement joins TRBV6-2 or TRBV6-3 to TRBJ2-3; 11 bases map to TRBD2. Per the germline V gene, CDR1 is MNHEY and CDR2 is SVGEGT. The CDR3 is 20 residues long. V lost 2 bases to trimming and J lost 2 bases; unmatched junction nucleotides: 15.

This clonotype was seen a few times. This sequence joins TRBV24-1 and TRBJ2-3; D may be TRBD2 (7 bases). CDR1 and CDR2 (germline): KGHDR, SFDVKD. The CDR3 contains 16 residues. V lost 1 base and J 5 bases, leaving 15 bases between the germline ends. The CDR3: CATSDLNGGHGDTQYF. DNA of the CDR3: TGTGCCACCAGTGATTTAAACGGGGGGCATGGAGATACGCAGTATTTT.

The chain has TRBV20-1 and TRBJ2-5, with 9 bases that match TRBD2. Germline loops: CDR1 DFQATT, CDR2 SNEGSKA (reference sequence). J lost 5 bases, V lost 5 bases, and 6 bases had no gene match. CDR3 length: 13 amino acids. The CDR3 loop is CSARASGVETQYF. Written as DNA, the CDR3 is TGCAGTGCTCGTGCTAGCGGGGTGGAGACCCAGTACTTC.

V is TRBV27 and J is TRBJ1-5; the match to TRBD1 covers 7 bases. This CDR3 has 18 residues. Looked up from germline, CDR1 is MNHEY and CDR2 is SMNVEV (reference sequence). V gave up 5 bases and J gave up 2 bases; unmatched junction bases: 15. In DNA form, the CDR3 reads TGTGCCAGCAGTCGGGACAGAAATCCCGGGGTGGGCAATCAGCCCCAGCATTTT. Translating it yields CASSRDRNPGVGNQPQHF.

This clonotype was recorded a few times. The rearrangement links TRBV7-3 to TRBJ2-6; D is undetermined. The CDR3 has 14 amino acids. The V gene lost 5 bases and the J gene lost 4 bases, with 9 bases spanning the gap. Germline V lookup: CDR1 SGHTA, CDR2 FQGTGA. This chain's CDR3 is CASSEFGGANVLTF. CDR3 DNA sequence: TGTGCCAGCAGCGAATTCGGCGGGGCCAACGTCCTGACTTTC.

The V gene is TRBV3-1, the J gene TRBJ2-1; D unclear. V lost 2 bases, J lost 6 bases, and 14 bases lay in between. The germline CDR1 and CDR2 sequences are LGHDT and YNNKEL (reference sequence). CDR3 length: 15 residues. The CDR3 DNA sequence: TGTGCCAGCAGCCAATTAGCCCAGACCTTCAATGAGCAGTTCTTC. Encoded protein: CASSQLAQTFNEQFF.

This clonotype was found a few times. This chain links TRBV28 with TRBJ2-1; TRBD2 matches at 7 bases. The CDR3 is 15 residues long. After removal of 2 bases from V and 3 bases from J, the junction contained 4 bases not matched to a gene. In germline, CDR1 is MDHEN, CDR2 SYDVKM. CDR3 coding DNA: TGTGCCAGCAGTTTACTTCGGGGGGACTACAATGAGCAGTTCTTC. It encodes CASSLLRGDYNEQFF.

This clonotype was seen ten or more times. This sequence joins TRBV9 and TRBJ2-2, with D unclear. Trimming removed 2 bases from V and 5 bases from J, with 4 bases in between. This CDR3 contains 12 residues. Germline V gene sequence: CDR1 SGDLS, CDR2 YYNGEE. CDR3 amino acids: CASSVYTGELFF. The CDR3, as DNA: TGTGCCAGCAGCGTCTATACCGGGGAGCTGTTTTTT.

In its sample, this clonotype was seen many times. The chain uses TRBV7-2 and TRBJ1-1; 8 nucleotides match TRBD1. J was trimmed by 7 bases and V by 4 bases; bases with no gene match: 5. This CDR3 has 13 residues. The germline CDR1 and CDR2 sequences are SGHTA and FQGNSA. The CDR3 DNA reads TGTGCCAGCAGCTCCGGGACAGGCCTTGAAGCTTTCTTT. Translation: CASSSGTGLEAFF.

This clonotype was seen a handful of times. This sequence joins TRBV7-2 and TRBJ2-3; the match to TRBD2 covers 8 bases. Germline V CDR1 and CDR2: SGHTA, FQGNSA. The CDR3 covers 15 residues. After removal of 3 bases from V and 2 bases from J, the junction contained 4 bases not matched to a gene. The CDR3 DNA reads TGTGCCAGCAGCTTCATCGGGGGGGTCACAGATACGCAGTATTTT. It is translated as CASSFIGGVTDTQYF.

The table lists this clonotype with a few counts. The chain couples TRBV2 to TRBJ2-1; 9 positions match TRBD1. Germline CDR1 and CDR2: SNHLY and FYNNEI. The trim removed 8 bases at V and 6 bases at J, leaving 8 bases unmatched. There are 14 residues in the CDR3. The CDR3 sequence is CASRGTGKGNEQFF. CDR3 in DNA: TGTGCCAGCCGAGGGACAGGGAAGGGCAATGAGCAGTTCTTC.

This chain uses TRBV4-2 with TRBJ1-1; D is possibly TRBD1 (6 bases). In germline, CDR1 is LGHNA, CDR2 YNFKEQ. The length of the CDR3 is 15 residues. V was shortened by 7 bases and J by 6 bases, with 21 bases between the two germline ends. The CDR3 sequence is CASNLGGAGPPEAFF. The CDR3 nucleotides are TGTGCCAGCAACCTTGGGGGGGCAGGTCCTCCTGAAGCTTTCTTT.

This clonotype was detected many times. The V gene is TRBV5-1, the J gene TRBJ2-3; 13 nucleotides agree with TRBD2. J was trimmed by 1 base and V by 4 bases; bases with no gene match: 3. There are 16 residues in the CDR3. The germline V gene has CDR1 SGHRS and CDR2 YFSETQ. As DNA, the CDR3 is TGCGCCAGCAGCCCCGGACTAGCGGGGGGCACAGATACGCAGTATTTT. This codes for CASSPGLAGGTDTQYF.

The genes are TRBV2 and TRBJ1-4, with unresolved D. Deletions cut 8 bases from V and 5 bases from J, with 15 bases between. The CDR3 covers 14 residues. In germline, CDR1 is SNHLY, CDR2 FYNNEI. For the CDR3, the DNA is TGTGCCAGCCGCCCGGCAGAAGGAAATGAAAAACTGTTTTTT. It encodes CASRPAEGNEKLFF.

V and J are TRBV5-1 and TRBJ2-1; weak D call: TRBD2 (5 bases). The CDR3 is made up of 14 amino acids. Trimming pared 2 bases from V and 8 bases from J, leaving 14 bases between. Germline V CDR1 and CDR2: SGHRS, YFSETQ. CDR3 sequence reads: CASSFGPGIDEQFF. CDR3 bases: TGCGCCAGCAGCTTCGGGCCCGGGATAGATGAGCAGTTCTTC. Looking up the rest from reference TRBV5-1 and TRBJ2-1 gives the full variable domain: KAGVTQTPRYLIKTRGQQVTLSCSPISGHRSVSWYQQTPGQGLQFLFEYFSETQRNKGNFPGRFSGRQFSNSRSEMNVSTLELGDSALYLCASSFGPGIDEQFFGPGTRLTVL.

The rearrangement joins TRBV3-1 to TRBJ2-3, with D maybe TRBD2 (5 bases). V was trimmed by 0 bases and J by 3 bases, leaving 10 bases between them. The CDR3 length is 15 residues. Looked up from germline, CDR1 is LGHDT and CDR2 is YNNKEL (reference sequence). This CDR3 is CASSQDYRGTDTQYF. CDR3 nucleotides: TGTGCCAGCAGCCAAGATTATCGGGGTACAGATACGCAGTATTTT.

The chain couples TRBV9 to TRBJ1-1, with D possibly being TRBD1 (5 bases). Germline lookup yields CDR1 SGDLS and CDR2 YYNGEE. The CDR3 consists of 14 residues. The V and J ends lost 3 bases and 6 bases respectively, with 15 bases between them. DNA of the CDR3: TGTGCCAGCAGCGGACCCTCAGGGTCAGCTGAAGCTTTCTTT. This gives the protein CASSGPSGSAEAFF.

The chain joins TRBV27 to TRBJ2-5; TRBD2 agrees at 8 bases. This CDR3 is built from 16 residues. Looked up from germline, CDR1 is MNHEY and CDR2 is SMNVEV (reference sequence). V lost 10 bases and J lost 1; bases outside the gene matches: 14. The CDR3: CATRRLSGGLQETQYF. The CDR3 DNA reads as TGTGCCACCCGCCGTCTAAGCGGGGGTCTCCAAGAGACCCAGTACTTC.

A few counts support this clonotype. The V and J genes are TRBV6-2 or TRBV6-3 and TRBJ2-2; 10 bases line up with TRBD1. Germline CDR1 MNHEY, CDR2 SVGEGT. V shed 7 bases, J shed 1 base, and the junction held 15 bases outside the gene matches. The CDR3 runs to 19 residues. CDR3 residues: CASTPIRDRGLLNTGELFF. The DNA for the CDR3 is TGTGCCAGCACCCCAATTAGGGACAGGGGACTTTTGAACACCGGGGAGCTGTTTTTT.

The chain recombines TRBV20-1 with TRBJ2-5; TRBD2 aligns across 9 bases. The trim removed 0 bases at V and 1 base at J, leaving 3 bases unmatched. This CDR3 contains 15 residues. Germline-derived CDR1 and CDR2 are DFQATT and SNEGSKA (reference sequence). The CDR3 reads CSARDSRGGQETQYF. The CDR3 DNA reads as TGCAGTGCTAGAGATTCGCGGGGGGGCCAAGAGACCCAGTACTTC.

At least ten counts were recorded for this clonotype. The CDR3 DNA sequence: TGCGCCAGCAGCCTCTCCGCGGGGGGGTACAATGAGCAGTTCTTC. Encoded protein: CASSLSAGGYNEQFF. The rearrangement links TRBV5-1 to TRBJ2-1, with TRBD2 identical over 9 bases. Germline-derived CDR1 and CDR2 are SGHRS and YFSETQ. The CDR3 has 15 amino acids. The junction had 6 bases not matched to a gene; V was cut back by 4 bases and J by 4 bases.

The V gene is TRBV7-2, the J gene TRBJ1-1; D is unresolved. Per the germline V gene, CDR1 is SGHTA and CDR2 is FQGNSA. The CDR3 sequence is 13 residues long. Trimming removed 4 bases at V and 6 bases at J, with 12 bases between. Here the CDR3 DNA reads TGTGCCAGCAGCTCAACCGGTACGGCTGAAGCTTTCTTT. Protein sequence: CASSSTGTAEAFF.

In this sample, this clonotype turned up a few times. The genes are TRBV5-1 and TRBJ2-1, with TRBD1 as a possible D gene (5 bases). CDR1 SGHRS and CDR2 YFSETQ come from the germline V gene. The ends were cut back, 0 bases at V and 5 bases at J, with 12 bases in the middle. The CDR3 sequence is 15 residues long. The CDR3 spells CASSLGQGHDNEQFF. In DNA, the CDR3 is TGCGCCAGCAGCTTGGGTCAGGGTCACGACAATGAGCAGTTCTTC.

V and J are TRBV6-5 and TRBJ1-4; D call uncertain. Per germline, CDR1 MNHEY and CDR2 SVGAGI. Trimming left V 2 bases short and J 7 bases short, with 14 bases between. CDR3 length: 15 residues. This chain's CDR3 is CASSYDRGGVEKLFF. CDR3 DNA: TGTGCCAGCAGTTACGATCGGGGTGGCGTTGAAAAACTGTTTTTT.

V and J are TRBV12-3 or TRBV12-4 and TRBJ2-1; a weak D match, TRBD2 (6 bases). The CDR3 contains 15 residues. V was cut by 1 base and J by 4 bases, with 11 bases left in between. The CDR3 protein is CASSLGSGVYNEQFF. The CDR3 nucleotides are TGTGCCAGCAGTTTAGGTAGCGGAGTATACAATGAGCAGTTCTTC.

The chain combines TRBV20-1 with TRBJ1-5, with D uncertain. V shed 4 bases and J shed 1 base, with 11 bases lying between them. This CDR3 has 14 residues. Germline V gene sequence: CDR1 DFQATT, CDR2 SNEGSKA (reference sequence). The CDR3 DNA reads as TGCAGTGCTATGACCGGGAGAAGCAATCAGCCCCAGCATTTT. Residues: CSAMTGRSNQPQHF.